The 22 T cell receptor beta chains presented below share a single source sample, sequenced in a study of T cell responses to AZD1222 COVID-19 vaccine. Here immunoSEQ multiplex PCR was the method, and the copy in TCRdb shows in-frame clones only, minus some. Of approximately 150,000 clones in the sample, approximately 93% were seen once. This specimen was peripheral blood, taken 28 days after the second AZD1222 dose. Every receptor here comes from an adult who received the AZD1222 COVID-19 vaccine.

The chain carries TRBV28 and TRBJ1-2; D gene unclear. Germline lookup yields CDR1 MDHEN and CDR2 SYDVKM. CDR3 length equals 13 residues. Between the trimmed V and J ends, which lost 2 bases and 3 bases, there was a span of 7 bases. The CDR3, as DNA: TGTGCCAGCAGTTTAGTCACGTACTATGGCTACACCTTC. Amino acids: CASSLVTYYGYTF.

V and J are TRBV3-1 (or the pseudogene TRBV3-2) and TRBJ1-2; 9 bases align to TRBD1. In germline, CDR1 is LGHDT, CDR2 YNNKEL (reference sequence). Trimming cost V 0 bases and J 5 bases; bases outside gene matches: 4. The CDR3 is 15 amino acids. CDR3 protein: CASSQDRDREYGYTF. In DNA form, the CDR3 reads TGTGCCAGCAGCCAAGACCGGGACAGGGAGTATGGCTACACCTTC.

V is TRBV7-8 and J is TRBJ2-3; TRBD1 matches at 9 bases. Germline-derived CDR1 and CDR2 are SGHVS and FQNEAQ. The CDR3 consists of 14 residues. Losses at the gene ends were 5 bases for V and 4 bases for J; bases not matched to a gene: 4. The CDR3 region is CASSPTGGADTQYF. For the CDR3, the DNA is TGTGCCAGCAGCCCGACAGGGGGAGCAGATACGCAGTATTTT. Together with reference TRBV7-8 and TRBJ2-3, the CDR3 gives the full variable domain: GAGVSQSPRYKVAKRGQDVALRCDPISGHVSLFWYQQALGQGPEFLTYFQNEAQLDKSGLPSDRFFAERPEGSVSTLKIQRTQQEDSAVYLCASSPTGGADTQYFGPGTRLTVL.

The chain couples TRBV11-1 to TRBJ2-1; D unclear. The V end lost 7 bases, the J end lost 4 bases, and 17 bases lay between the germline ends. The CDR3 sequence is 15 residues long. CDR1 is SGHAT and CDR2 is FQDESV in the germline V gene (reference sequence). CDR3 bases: TGTGCCAGCACTCACTCCAGCACGGCGTACAATGAGCAGTTCTTC. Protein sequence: CASTHSSTAYNEQFF.

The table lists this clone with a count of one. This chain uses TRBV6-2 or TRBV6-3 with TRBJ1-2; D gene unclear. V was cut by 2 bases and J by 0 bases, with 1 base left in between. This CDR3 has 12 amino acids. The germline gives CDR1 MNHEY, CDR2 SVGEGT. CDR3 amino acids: CASSYANYGYTF. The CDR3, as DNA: TGTGCCAGCAGTTACGCTAACTATGGCTACACCTTC.

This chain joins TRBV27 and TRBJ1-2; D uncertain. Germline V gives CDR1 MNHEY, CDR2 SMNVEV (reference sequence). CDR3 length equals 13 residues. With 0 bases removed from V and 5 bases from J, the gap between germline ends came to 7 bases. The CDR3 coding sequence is TGTGCCAGCAGTTTATCAGCGTCATATGGCTACACCTTC. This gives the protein CASSLSASYGYTF.

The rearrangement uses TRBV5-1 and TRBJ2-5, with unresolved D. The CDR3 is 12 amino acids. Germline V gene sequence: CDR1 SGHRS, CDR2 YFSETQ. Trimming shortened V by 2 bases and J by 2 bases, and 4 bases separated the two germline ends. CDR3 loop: CASSFDQETQYF. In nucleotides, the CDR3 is TGCGCCAGCAGCTTCGATCAAGAGACCCAGTACTTC.

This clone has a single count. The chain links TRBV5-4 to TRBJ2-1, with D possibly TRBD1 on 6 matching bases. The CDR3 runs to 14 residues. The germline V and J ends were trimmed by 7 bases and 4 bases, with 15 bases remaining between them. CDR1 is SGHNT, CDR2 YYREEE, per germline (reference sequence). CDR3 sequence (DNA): TGTGCCAGCGGATGGCCAGGGGAATACAATGAGCAGTTCTTC. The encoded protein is CASGWPGEYNEQFF.

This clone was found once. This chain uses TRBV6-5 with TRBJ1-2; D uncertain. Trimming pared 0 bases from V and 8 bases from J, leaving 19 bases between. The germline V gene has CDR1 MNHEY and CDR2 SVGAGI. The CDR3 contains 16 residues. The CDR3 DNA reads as TGTGCCAGCAGTTACTCGAGAGGTCTCCGCGAGATGGGCTACACCTTC. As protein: CASSYSRGLREMGYTF.

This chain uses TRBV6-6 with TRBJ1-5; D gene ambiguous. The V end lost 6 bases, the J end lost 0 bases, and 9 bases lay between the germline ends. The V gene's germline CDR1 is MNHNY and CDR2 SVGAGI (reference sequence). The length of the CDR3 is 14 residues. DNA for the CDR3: TGTGCCAGCAGCCGTACAAATAGCAATCAGCCCCAGCATTTT. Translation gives CASSRTNSNQPQHF.

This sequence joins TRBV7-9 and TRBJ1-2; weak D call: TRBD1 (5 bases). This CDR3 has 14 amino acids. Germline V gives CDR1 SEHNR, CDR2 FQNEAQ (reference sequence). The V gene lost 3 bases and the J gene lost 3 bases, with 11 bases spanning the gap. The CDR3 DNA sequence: TGTGCCAGCAGCTTGCCCGGACAAGACTATGGCTACACCTTC. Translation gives CASSLPGQDYGYTF.

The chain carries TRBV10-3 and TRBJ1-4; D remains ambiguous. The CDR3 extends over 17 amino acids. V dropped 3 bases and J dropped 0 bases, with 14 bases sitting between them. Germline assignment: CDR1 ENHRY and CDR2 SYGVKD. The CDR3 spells CAISDGEALATNEKLFF. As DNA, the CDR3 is TGTGCCATCAGTGATGGGGAAGCGCTTGCAACTAATGAAAAACTGTTTTTT.

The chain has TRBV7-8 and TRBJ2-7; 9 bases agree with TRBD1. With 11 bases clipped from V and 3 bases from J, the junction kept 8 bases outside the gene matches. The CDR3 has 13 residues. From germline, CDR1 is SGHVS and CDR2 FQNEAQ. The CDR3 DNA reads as TGTGCCTCCACGGGACAGGGTAACTACGAGCAGTACTTC. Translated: CASTGQGNYEQYF.

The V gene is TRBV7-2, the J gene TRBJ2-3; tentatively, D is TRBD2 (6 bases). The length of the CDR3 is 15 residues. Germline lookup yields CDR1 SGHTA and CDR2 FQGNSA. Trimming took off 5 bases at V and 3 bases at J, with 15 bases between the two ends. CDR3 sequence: CASSRGGEVTDTQYF. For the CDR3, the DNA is TGTGCCAGCAGCCGTGGAGGGGAAGTGACAGATACGCAGTATTTT.

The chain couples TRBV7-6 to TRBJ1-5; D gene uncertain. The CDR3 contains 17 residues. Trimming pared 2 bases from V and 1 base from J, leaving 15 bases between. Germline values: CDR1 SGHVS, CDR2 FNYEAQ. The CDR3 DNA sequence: TGTGCCAGCAGCTTAAGCGACATCCTCACCAGCAATCAGCCCCAGCATTTT. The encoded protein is CASSLSDILTSNQPQHF. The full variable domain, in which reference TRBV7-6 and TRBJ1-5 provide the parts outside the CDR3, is GAGVSQSPRYKVTKRGQDVALRCDPISGHVSLYWYRQALGQGPEFLTYFNYEAQQDKSGLPNDRFSAERPEGSISTLTIQRTEQRDSAMYRCASSLSDILTSNQPQHFGDGTRLSIL.

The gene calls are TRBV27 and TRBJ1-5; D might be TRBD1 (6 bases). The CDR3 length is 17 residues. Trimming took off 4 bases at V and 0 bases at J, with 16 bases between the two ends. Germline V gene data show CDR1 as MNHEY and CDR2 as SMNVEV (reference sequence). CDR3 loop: CASSSLSGGHSNQPQHF. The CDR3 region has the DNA TGTGCCAGCAGTTCCCTCAGCGGGGGGCATAGCAATCAGCCCCAGCATTTT.

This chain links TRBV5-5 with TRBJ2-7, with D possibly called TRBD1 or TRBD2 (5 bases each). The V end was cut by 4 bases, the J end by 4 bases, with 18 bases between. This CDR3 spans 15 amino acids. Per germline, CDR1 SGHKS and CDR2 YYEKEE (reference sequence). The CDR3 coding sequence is TGTGCCAGCAGCGTTGGGGACCGGTTTGGATACGAGCAGTACTTC. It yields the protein CASSVGDRFGYEQYF.

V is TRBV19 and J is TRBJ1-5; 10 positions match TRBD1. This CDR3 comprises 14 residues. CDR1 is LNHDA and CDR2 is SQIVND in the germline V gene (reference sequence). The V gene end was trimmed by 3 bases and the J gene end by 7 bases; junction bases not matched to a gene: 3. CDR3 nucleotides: TGTGCCAGTAGTATCCGGGACAGGGGCCAGCCCCAGCATTTT. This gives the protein CASSIRDRGQPQHF.

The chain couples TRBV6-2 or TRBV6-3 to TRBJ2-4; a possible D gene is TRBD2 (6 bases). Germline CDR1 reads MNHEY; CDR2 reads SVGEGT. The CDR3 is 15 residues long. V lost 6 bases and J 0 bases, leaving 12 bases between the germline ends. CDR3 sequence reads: CASSPPGVAKNIQYF. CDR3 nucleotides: TGTGCCAGCAGCCCCCCGGGGGTAGCCAAAAACATTCAGTACTTC.

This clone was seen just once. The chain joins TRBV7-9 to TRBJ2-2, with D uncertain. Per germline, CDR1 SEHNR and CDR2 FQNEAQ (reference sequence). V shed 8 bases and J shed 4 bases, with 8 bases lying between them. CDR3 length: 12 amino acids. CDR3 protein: CASGLGTGELFF. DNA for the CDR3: TGTGCCAGCGGTCTGGGCACCGGGGAGCTGTTTTTT. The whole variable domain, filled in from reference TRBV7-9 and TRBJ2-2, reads DTGVSQNPRHKITKRGQNVTFRCDPISEHNRLYWYRQTLGQGPEFLTYFQNEAQLEKSRLLSDRFSAERPKGSFSTLEIQRTEQGDSAMYLCASGLGTGELFFGEGSRLTVL.

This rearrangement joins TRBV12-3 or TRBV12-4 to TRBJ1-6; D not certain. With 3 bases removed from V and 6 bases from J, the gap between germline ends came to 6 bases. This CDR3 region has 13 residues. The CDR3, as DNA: TGTGCCAGCAGTTTTGAGGTTAATTCACCCCTCCACTTT. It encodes CASSFEVNSPLHF.

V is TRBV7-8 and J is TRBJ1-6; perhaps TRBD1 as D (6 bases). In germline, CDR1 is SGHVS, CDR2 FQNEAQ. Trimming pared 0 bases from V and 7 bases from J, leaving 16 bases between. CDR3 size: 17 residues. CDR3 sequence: CASSLARGSRVNSPLHF. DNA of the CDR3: TGTGCCAGCAGCTTAGCCAGGGGATCCAGGGTGAATTCACCCCTCCACTTT.